The 24 T cell receptor beta chains below all came from one sample that was sequenced in a study of regulatory T cells in long-lasting Graves disease. Stated time point: persistent/refractory GD, antithyroid drugs over 5 years with positive TRAb. TCR sequences were obtained from RNA taken from PBMCs. Researchers made TCR beta libraries by using iRepertoire HTBI primers and running Arm-PCR on CDR3 regions. TCRdb re-analysed the multiplex PCR reads in MiXCR, keeping a single row per CDR3 protein. Of under 450,000 distinct CDR3 sequences in the sample, roughly 25% were seen once. This specimen was peripheral blood mononuclear cells (PBMCs), taken when the disease was refractory, from a patient treated with antithyroid drugs. The receptors were gathered from a woman in her thirties or forties with Graves disease.

This clonotype was counted a few times. The chain has TRBV14 and TRBJ2-7, with TRBD1 identical over 7 bases. The CDR3 covers 18 residues. Germline V lookup: CDR1 SGHDN, CDR2 FVKESK. Unmatched junction bases numbered 19, after V lost 6 bases and J lost 2 bases. CDR3 DNA: TGTGCCAGCAGTTACTCGACCCCGTCCGGGACAGCTACCTACGAGCAGTACTTC. Translation gives CASSYSTPSGTATYEQYF.

This clonotype was found many times. The V call is TRBV5-1, the J call TRBJ1-2, with D unclear. Germline CDR1 is SGHRS and CDR2 is YFSETQ. This CDR3 spans 13 amino acids. V was cut by 4 bases and J by 5 bases, with 12 bases left in between. The CDR3 here is CASSKTRGYGYTF. CDR3 nucleotide sequence: TGCGCCAGCAGCAAAACCCGCGGGTATGGCTACACCTTC.

This rearrangement joins TRBV5-1 to TRBJ2-1; 10 bases map to TRBD2. The CDR3 length is 13 residues. Trimming removed 0 bases from V and 16 bases from J; junction bases left unmatched: 7. CDR1 is SGHRS, CDR2 YFSETQ, per germline. The DNA of the CDR3 is TGCGCCAGCAGCTTGGGGGCTAGCGGGGGCCAATTCTTC. Its protein is CASSLGASGGQFF.

This sequence joins TRBV28 and TRBJ1-2; D unresolved. The CDR3 totals 13 residues. V was trimmed by 4 bases and J by 6 bases, leaving 12 bases between them. CDR1 and CDR2 (germline): MDHEN, SYDVKM. DNA for the CDR3: TGTGCCAGCAGTTGGATCGGCCCTGATGGCTACACCTTC. Its protein product is CASSWIGPDGYTF.

The chain uses TRBV19 and TRBJ2-1, with a weak D call TRBD2 (6 bases). Germline V gene data show CDR1 as LNHDA and CDR2 as SQIVND (reference sequence). The CDR3 consists of 16 residues. The V gene lost 4 bases and the J gene lost 0 bases, with 13 bases spanning the gap. DNA of the CDR3: TGTGCCAGTAGTAGGATGTCCGGGAGCTCCTACAATGAGCAGTTCTTC. Translation gives CASSRMSGSSYNEQFF.

On this clonotype: This may be a read error, as it is one base from a much larger clone. V and J are TRBV15 and TRBJ1-4, with D maybe TRBD1 (5 bases). CDR1 and CDR2 from the germline V gene are LNHNV and YYDKDF (reference sequence). The CDR3 covers 16 residues. CDR3 residues: CATGSRTDNLGEKLFF. For the CDR3, the DNA is TGTGCCACCGGCAGCCGAACGGACAATTTGGGTGAAAAACTGTTTTTT. The whole variable domain, filled in from reference TRBV15 and TRBJ1-4, reads DAMVIQNPRYQVTQFGKPVTLSCSQTLNHNVMYWYQQKSSQAPKLLFHYYDKDFNNEADTPDNFQSRRPNTSFCFLDIRSPGLGDTAMYLCATGSRTDNLGEKLFFGSGTQLSVL.

The table lists this clonotype with many counts. The rearrangement uses TRBV20-1 and TRBJ2-7; tentatively, D is TRBD1 (6 bases). Germline V gene lookup returns CDR1 DFQATT and CDR2 SNEGSKA (reference sequence). This CDR3 is 13 amino acids long. V gave up 5 bases and J gave up 9 bases, with 20 bases separating them. The CDR3 region is CSAVPPQGYGQYF. Written as DNA, the CDR3 is TGCAGTGCTGTACCCCCCCAGGGGTATGGGCAGTACTTC.

Ten or more counts support this clonotype. The rearrangement links TRBV28 to TRBJ2-7; 12 positions match TRBD2. The ends lost 5 bases at V and 3 bases at J; junction bases unmatched: 11. This CDR3 is built from 17 residues. Germline loops: CDR1 MDHEN, CDR2 SYDVKM. DNA of the CDR3: TGTGCCAGCAGTCCTCGTCTTACTAGCGGGAGGCACTACGAGCAGTACTTC. Encoded protein: CASSPRLTSGRHYEQYF.

This clonotype has at least ten counts. J is TRBJ1-1 and V is TRBV20-1; 7 bases are a match to TRBD1. The germline CDR1 and CDR2 sequences are DFQATT and SNEGSKA (reference sequence). This CDR3 spans 15 amino acids. V was pared by 6 bases and J by 3 bases, with 13 bases of the junction left unmatched. Here the CDR3 reads CSAKAGGTLDTEAFF. The CDR3 DNA follows: TGCAGTGCCAAGGCAGGGGGTACCCTTGACACTGAAGCTTTCTTT.

This clonotype was counted at least ten times. The chain employs TRBV15 and TRBJ2-7; 10 nucleotides align to TRBD1. CDR1 LNHNV and CDR2 YYDKDF come from the germline V gene (reference sequence). This CDR3 region has 15 residues. With V trimmed by 9 bases and J by 0 bases, 8 bases remained unmatched. CDR3 in amino acids: CATRRDRGLSYEQYF. In DNA, the CDR3 is TGTGCCACACGCCGGGACAGGGGACTCTCCTACGAGCAGTACTTC.

This clonotype was counted between two and nine times. The genes are TRBV10-2 and TRBJ2-1; TRBD2 aligns across 13 bases. The CDR3 is 18 amino acids. Germline values: CDR1 WSHSY, CDR2 SAAADI. Germline trimming cut 3 bases from V and 1 base from J; bases unmatched to any gene: 6. The CDR3 region is CASSDTSGRAWSYNEQFF. The CDR3 DNA reads TGCGCCAGCAGTGACACTAGCGGGAGGGCCTGGTCCTACAATGAGCAGTTCTTC.

In this sample, this clonotype turned up many times. The V call is TRBV11-1, the J call TRBJ2-7; tentatively, D is TRBD1 or TRBD2 (6 bases each). CDR1 is SGHAT and CDR2 is FQDESV in the germline V gene (reference sequence). The ends were cut back, 5 bases at V and 4 bases at J, with 21 bases in the middle. The CDR3 has 16 residues. The CDR3 coding sequence is TGTGCCAGCAGCGCGTGGGGGCTAGCGACCTTATACGAGCAGTACTTC. Translated: CASSAWGLATLYEQYF.

The V call is TRBV19, the J call TRBJ1-5; D is unresolved. The CDR3 totals 14 residues. V was shortened by 8 bases and J by 3 bases, with 14 bases between the two germline ends. The germline CDR1 and CDR2 sequences are LNHDA and SQIVND (reference sequence). CDR3 coding DNA: TGTGCCAGTCACAATGCGGTATTCAATCAGCCCCAGCATTTT. It encodes CASHNAVFNQPQHF.

The rearrangement links TRBV27 to TRBJ2-7, with 9 bases fitting TRBD1. Germline V CDR1 and CDR2: MNHEY, SMNVEV (reference sequence). Trimming took 3 bases from V and 4 from J; bases not matched to a gene: 10. This CDR3 contains 16 residues. The CDR3 loop is CASSFGWPGQGYEQYF. Here the CDR3 DNA reads TGTGCCAGCAGTTTCGGCTGGCCGGGACAGGGTTACGAGCAGTACTTC.

This chain connects TRBV24-1 to TRBJ2-3, with 8 positions matching TRBD1. V gave up 6 bases and J gave up 4 bases; unmatched junction bases: 8. Germline CDR1 KGHDR, CDR2 SFDVKD. The length of the CDR3 is 15 residues. The DNA for the CDR3 is TGTGCCACCAGTCGAACAGGGGGTTCGGCAGATACGCAGTATTTT. Translation: CATSRTGGSADTQYF.

At least ten counts were recorded for this clonotype. The chain joins TRBV20-1 to TRBJ2-5; D uncertain. Germline V CDR1 and CDR2: DFQATT, SNEGSKA (reference sequence). V lost 3 bases and J 5 bases, leaving 10 bases between the germline ends. The CDR3 is 12 amino acids. CDR3 sequence (DNA): TGCAGTGCTAGTATATCCTCGGAGACCCAGTACTTC. Translated: CSASISSETQYF.

The chain has TRBV28 and TRBJ1-3, with a weak D call TRBD1 (5 bases). The CDR3 has 15 amino acids. Trimming removed 7 bases at V and 2 bases at J, with 15 bases between. Germline V gene lookup returns CDR1 MDHEN and CDR2 SYDVKM. CDR3 coding DNA: TGTGCCAGCACCAACTTCAGGGAGGCTGGAAACACCATATATTTT. Protein: CASTNFREAGNTIYF.

The chain uses TRBV18 and TRBJ2-7, with D possibly matching TRBD1 (6 bases). V lost 3 bases to trimming and J lost 4 bases, with 16 bases between them. Germline V gene lookup returns CDR1 KGHSH and CDR2 LQKENI. CDR3 length: 15 amino acids. The CDR3 region is CASSPTGTLPYEQYF. The DNA for the CDR3 is TGTGCCAGCTCACCGACCGGGACACTCCCTTACGAGCAGTACTTC.

This chain joins TRBV5-1 and TRBJ2-7, with D possibly TRBD2 on 5 matching bases. This CDR3 has 16 residues. Trimming cost V 6 bases and J 0 bases, with 19 bases left between them. Germline CDR1 and CDR2: SGHRS and YFSETQ. This CDR3 is CASTTTPGESSYEQYF. As DNA, the CDR3 is TGCGCCAGCACCACGACCCCCGGGGAGAGCTCCTACGAGCAGTACTTC.

Notes on this clonotype: A clone one base away is much larger, so this may be a read error. The CDR3 ends on some other residue instead of the conserved phenylalanine or tryptophan, so this is likely a read error. The chain employs TRBV10-1 and TRBJ2-7, with 7 bases identical to TRBD1. The junction had 0 bases not matched to a gene; V was cut back by 0 bases and J by 1 base. Germline V gene sequence: CDR1 WNHNN, CDR2 SYGVQD (reference sequence). The CDR3 runs 14 residues. CDR3 sequence reads: CASSESTGSYEQYS. The CDR3 bases are TGCGCCAGCAGTGAGTCGACAGGGTCCTACGAGCAGTACTCC.

There are a few counts of this clonotype. The rearrangement links TRBV7-9 to TRBJ1-4; 8 bases are shared with TRBD1. Germline lookup yields CDR1 SEHNR and CDR2 FQNEAQ (reference sequence). The length of the CDR3 is 13 residues. J was trimmed by 10 bases and V by 3 bases; bases with no gene match: 4. The CDR3 bases are TGTGCCAGCAGCTTGCAGGGGGCGGTAAAACTGTTTTTT. Its translation is CASSLQGAVKLFF.

This clonotype came up a few times. V and J are TRBV27 and TRBJ1-2; the D is unclear. Germline assignment: CDR1 MNHEY and CDR2 SMNVEV (reference sequence). This CDR3 is built from 14 residues. Trimming cost V 6 bases and J 0 bases, with 11 bases left between them. CDR3 in DNA: TGTGCCAGCAGGACTACGGATGCTAACTATGGCTACACCTTC. Its protein is CASRTTDANYGYTF.

Many counts were recorded for this clonotype. The chain employs TRBV11-2 and TRBJ2-7, with D tentatively TRBD1 (6 bases). This CDR3 region has 15 residues. Germline assignment: CDR1 SGHAT and CDR2 FQNNGV. Trimming cost V 5 bases and J 6 bases, with 20 bases left between them. The CDR3, as DNA: TGTGCCAGCAGCACAACCGGGACACTATCGGGCGAGCAGTACTTC. Its translation: CASSTTGTLSGEQYF.

The genes are TRBV5-4 and TRBJ2-1; the match to TRBD1 covers 9 bases. Germline loops: CDR1 SGHNT, CDR2 YYREEE (reference sequence). This CDR3 is built from 15 residues. With V trimmed by 4 bases and J by 2 bases, 4 bases remained unmatched. CDR3 sequence reads: CASSNRQGAYNEQFF. CDR3 coding DNA: TGTGCCAGCAGCAATCGACAGGGGGCCTACAATGAGCAGTTCTTC. Full variable domain (outside the CDR3, taken from reference TRBV5-4 and TRBJ2-1): ETGVTQSPTHLIKTRGQQVTLRCSSQSGHNTVSWYQQALGQGPQFIFQYYREEENGRGNFPPRFSGLQFPNYSSELNVNALELDDSALYLCASSNRQGAYNEQFFGPGTRLTVL.